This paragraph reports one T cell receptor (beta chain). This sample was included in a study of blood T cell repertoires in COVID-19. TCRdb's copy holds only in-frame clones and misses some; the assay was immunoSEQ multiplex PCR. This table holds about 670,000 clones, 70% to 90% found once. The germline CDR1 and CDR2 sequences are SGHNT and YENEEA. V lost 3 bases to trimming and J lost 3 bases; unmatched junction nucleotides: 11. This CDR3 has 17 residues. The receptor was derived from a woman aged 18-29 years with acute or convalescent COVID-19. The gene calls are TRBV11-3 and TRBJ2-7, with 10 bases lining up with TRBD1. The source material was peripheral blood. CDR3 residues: CASSFNKWTGGNYEQYF. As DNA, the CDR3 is TGTGCCAGCAGCTTCAACAAGTGGACAGGGGGAAACTACGAGCAGTACTTC.